This TCR beta chain came from a study of shared clonotypes between healthy human individuals. The assay ran at deep level. TCRdb keeps only in-frame clones here, not all; method: immunoSEQ multiplex PCR. The sample includes some 1,600,000 clones, approximately 98% of them seen just once. The sequence was obtained from a man aged 25 to 40 in good health. Sequenced sample: naive CD4+ T cells sorted from blood. This sample's subset: CD45RA+ positively selected.

The CDR3 sequence is CAISESRASTGELFF. In DNA form, the CDR3 reads TGTGCCATCAGTGAGTCGAGGGCAAGCACCGGGGAGCTGTTTTTT. The rearrangement links TRBV10-3 to TRBJ2-2; perhaps TRBD2 as D (5 bases). Germline values: CDR1 ENHRY, CDR2 SYGVKD. The CDR3 extends over 15 amino acids. The V and J ends lost 0 bases and 4 bases respectively, with 9 bases between them.